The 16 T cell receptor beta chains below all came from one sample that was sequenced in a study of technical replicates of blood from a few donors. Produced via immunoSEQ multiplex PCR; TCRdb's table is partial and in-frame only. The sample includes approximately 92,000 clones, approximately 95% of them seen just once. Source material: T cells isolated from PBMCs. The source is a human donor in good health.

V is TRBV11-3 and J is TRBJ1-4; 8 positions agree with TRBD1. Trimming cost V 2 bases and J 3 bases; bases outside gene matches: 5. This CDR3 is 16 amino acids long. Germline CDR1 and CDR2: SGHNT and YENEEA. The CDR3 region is CASSLFPTGANEKLFF. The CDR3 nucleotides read TGTGCCAGCAGCTTATTCCCGACAGGGGCTAATGAAAAACTGTTTTTT.

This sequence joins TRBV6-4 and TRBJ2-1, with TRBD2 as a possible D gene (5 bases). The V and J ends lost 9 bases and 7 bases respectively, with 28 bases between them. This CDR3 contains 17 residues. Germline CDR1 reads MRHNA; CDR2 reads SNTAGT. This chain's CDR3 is CARCPVSVAGIGNEQFF. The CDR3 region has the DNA TGTGCCAGATGCCCCGTTTCTGTAGCCGGGATAGGTAATGAGCAGTTCTTC.

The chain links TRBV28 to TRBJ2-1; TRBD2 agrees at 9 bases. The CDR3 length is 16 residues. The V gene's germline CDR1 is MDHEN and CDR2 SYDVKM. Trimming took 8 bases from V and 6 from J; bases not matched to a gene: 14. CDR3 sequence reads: CASSIIAGVTLNEQFF. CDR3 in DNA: TGTGCCAGCTCTATTATAGCGGGAGTAACCCTCAATGAGCAGTTCTTC.

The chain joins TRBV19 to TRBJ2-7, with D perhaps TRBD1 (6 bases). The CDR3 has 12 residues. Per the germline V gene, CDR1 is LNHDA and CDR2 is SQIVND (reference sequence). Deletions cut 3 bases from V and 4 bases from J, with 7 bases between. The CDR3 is CASSIRGYEQYF. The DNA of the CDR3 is TGTGCCAGTAGTATCAGGGGTTACGAGCAGTACTTC.

The CDR3 coding sequence is TGTGCCATCAGTGAGTCCGCGTTAACGGGACTAGCGGGAGGGCCGGCAGATACGCAGTATTTT. Its protein product is CAISESALTGLAGGPADTQYF. The chain links TRBV10-3 to TRBJ2-3; 16 nucleotides line up with TRBD2. Germline CDR1 ENHRY, CDR2 SYGVKD. The V gene end was trimmed by 0 bases and the J gene end by 4 bases; junction bases not matched to a gene: 13. This CDR3 is built from 21 residues.

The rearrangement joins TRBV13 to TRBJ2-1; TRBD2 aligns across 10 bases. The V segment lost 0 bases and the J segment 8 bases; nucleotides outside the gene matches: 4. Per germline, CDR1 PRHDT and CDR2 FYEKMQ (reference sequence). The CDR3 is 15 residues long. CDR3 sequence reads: CASSLGPSGSYEQFF. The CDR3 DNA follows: TGTGCCAGCAGCTTAGGCCCTAGCGGGAGCTATGAGCAGTTCTTC.

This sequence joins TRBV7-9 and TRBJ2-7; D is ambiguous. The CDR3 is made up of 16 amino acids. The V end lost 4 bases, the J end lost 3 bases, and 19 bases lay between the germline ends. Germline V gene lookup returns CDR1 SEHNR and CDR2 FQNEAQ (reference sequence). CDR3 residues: CASSSSPGDTYYEQYF. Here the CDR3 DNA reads TGTGCCAGCAGCTCCTCCCCCGGCGACACCTACTACGAGCAGTACTTC.

In DNA form, the CDR3 reads TGTGCCAGCAGTGAGACAGGGGAAGGTGAAGCTTTCTTT. This sequence encodes CASSETGEGEAFF. The chain recombines TRBV6-4 with TRBJ1-1, with 8 positions matching TRBD1. With V trimmed by 3 bases and J by 7 bases, 4 bases remained unmatched. This CDR3 comprises 13 residues. Germline V gene sequence: CDR1 MRHNA, CDR2 SNTAGT.

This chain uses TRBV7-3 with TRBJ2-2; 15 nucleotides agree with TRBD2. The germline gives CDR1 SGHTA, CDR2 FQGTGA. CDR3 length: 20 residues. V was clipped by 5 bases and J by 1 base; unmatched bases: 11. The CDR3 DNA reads TGTGCCAGCAGCCCTTTAGCGGGACTAGCGGGAGGAAAGAACACCGGGGAGCTGTTTTTT. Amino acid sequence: CASSPLAGLAGGKNTGELFF.

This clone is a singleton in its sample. The chain's CDR3 is CASSPWLGGTDTQYF. In DNA form, the CDR3 reads TGCGCCAGCAGCCCCTGGCTAGGGGGCACAGATACGCAGTATTTT. This chain links TRBV5-1 with TRBJ2-3; possible D gene TRBD1, 5 bases. The CDR3 has 15 amino acids. CDR1 and CDR2 (germline): SGHRS, YFSETQ. The V gene lost 4 bases and the J gene lost 1 base, with 13 bases spanning the gap.

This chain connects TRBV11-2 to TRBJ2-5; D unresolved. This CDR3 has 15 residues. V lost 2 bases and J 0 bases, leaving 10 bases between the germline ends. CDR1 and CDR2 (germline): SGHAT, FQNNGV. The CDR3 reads CASSLLGSYQETQYF. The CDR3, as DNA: TGTGCCAGCAGCTTACTCGGTTCGTACCAAGAGACCCAGTACTTC.

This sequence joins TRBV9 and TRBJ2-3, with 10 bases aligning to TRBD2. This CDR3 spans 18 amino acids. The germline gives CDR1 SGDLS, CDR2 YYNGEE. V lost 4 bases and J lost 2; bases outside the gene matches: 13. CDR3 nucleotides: TGTGCCAGCAGCTCATACTCATCTAGCGGGAGCCCCACAGATACGCAGTATTTT. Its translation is CASSSYSSSGSPTDTQYF. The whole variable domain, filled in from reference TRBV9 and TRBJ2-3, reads DSGVTQTPKHLITATGQRVTLRCSPRSGDLSVYWYQQSLDQGLQFLIQYYNGEERAKGNILERFSAQQFPDLHSELNLSSLELGDSALYFCASSSYSSSGSPTDTQYFGPGTRLTVL.

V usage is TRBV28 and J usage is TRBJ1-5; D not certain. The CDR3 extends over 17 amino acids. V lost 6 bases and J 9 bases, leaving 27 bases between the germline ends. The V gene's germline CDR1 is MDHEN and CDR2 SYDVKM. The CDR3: CASRFILMDGKVGPQHF. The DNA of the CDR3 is TGTGCCAGCAGGTTTATTCTCATGGACGGGAAGGTAGGGCCCCAGCATTTT.

As DNA, the CDR3 is TGTGCCAGCAGACCCAACGGGGAGGGGCGGAACACTGAAGCTTTCTTT. This encodes CASRPNGEGRNTEAFF. V and J are TRBV28 and TRBJ1-1; D is possibly TRBD1 (5 bases). The CDR3 totals 16 residues. Between the trimmed V and J ends, which lost 6 bases and 1 base, there was a span of 18 bases. CDR1 and CDR2 from the germline V gene are MDHEN and SYDVKM. The full variable domain, in which reference TRBV28 and TRBJ1-1 provide the parts outside the CDR3, is DVKVTQSSRYLVKRTGEKVFLECVQDMDHENMFWYRQDPGLGLRLIYFSYDVKMKEKGDIPEGYSVSREKKERFSLILESASTNQTSMYLCASRPNGEGRNTEAFFGQGTRLTVV.

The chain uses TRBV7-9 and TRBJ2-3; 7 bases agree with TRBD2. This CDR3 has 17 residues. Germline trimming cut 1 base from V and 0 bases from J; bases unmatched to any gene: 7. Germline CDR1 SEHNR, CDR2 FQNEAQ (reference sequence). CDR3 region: CASSLVGRGTSTDTQYF. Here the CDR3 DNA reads TGTGCCAGCAGCTTAGTGGGGAGGGGAACCAGCACAGATACGCAGTATTTT.

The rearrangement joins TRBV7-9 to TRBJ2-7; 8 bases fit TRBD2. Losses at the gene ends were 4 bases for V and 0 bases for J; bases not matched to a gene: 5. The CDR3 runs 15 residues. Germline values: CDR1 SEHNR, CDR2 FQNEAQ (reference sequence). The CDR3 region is CASSSDSGNSYEQYF. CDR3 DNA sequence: TGTGCCAGCAGCTCGGATAGCGGGAACTCCTACGAGCAGTACTTC. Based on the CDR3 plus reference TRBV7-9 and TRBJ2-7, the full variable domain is DTGVSQNPRHKITKRGQNVTFRCDPISEHNRLYWYRQTLGQGPEFLTYFQNEAQLEKSRLLSDRFSAERPKGSFSTLEIQRTEQGDSAMYLCASSSDSGNSYEQYFGPGTRLTVT.